This T cell receptor beta chain is drawn from a study of CD8 T cells in ankylosing spondylitis. Broader study findings: A motif of eight or nine highly homologous TCR beta variants was seen as apparently characteristic of ankylosing spondylitis blood.

Via MiXCR, TCRdb re-called the 5' RACE reads, giving one row per CDR3 protein. The sample records a few hundred thousand distinct CDR3 sequences, around 20% being singletons. Germline V gene lookup returns CDR1 WNHNN and CDR2 SYGVQD (reference sequence). The CDR3 runs 15 residues. The V end lost 6 bases, the J end lost 1 base, and 15 bases lay between the germline ends. A remark on this clonotype: The antigen remains unidentified.

The sample taken for sequencing was blood, either unsorted or a sorted T cell fraction (not recorded which). The chain combines TRBV10-1 with TRBJ1-1, with TRBD1 as a possible D gene (6 bases). The clonotype was recovered from a male donor with ankylosing spondylitis. CDR3 sequence: CASRIRGGKNTEAFF. For the CDR3, the DNA is TGCGCCAGCAGAATACGAGGGGGTAAGAACACTGAAGCTTTCTTT.